This TCR beta chain was observed in a study of T cell responses to AZD1222 COVID-19 vaccine (dated by TCRdb to 2020 to 2022). Concerning the study at large: AZD1222 recipients given second doses at about 4 weeks or at about 12 weeks were pooled, since spike-specific TCR depth and breadth were not found to differ between the two schedules. TCR sequencing covered more than 230 trial participants: 200 to 220 given two doses of AZD1222 and around 25 given two doses of MenACWY control vaccine. Trial participants were enrolled by age into subgroups of 18-55, 56-69 and 70-plus years, and around 140, 26 and 57 TCR-sequenced participants, respectively, were included in these subgroups.

With regard to this clone: Its specific antigen is unknown. No per-base quality is available; no much larger clone lies one base away.

On the study overall, not on this receptor specifically: In the small 56-69-year group, the increase in depth fell short of significance, most likely because of low power. Conclusions about previously exposed vaccinees were limited because only a handful of AZD1222 recipients were SARS-CoV-2 seropositive at baseline. Reportedly, almost half of the unique spike-specific TCRs recognized epitopes lying outside the regions that are mutated in the B.1.351 and B.1.1.7 variants. Because no samples from the day 14 peak response were available, repertoires could be characterized only after the peak T cell response. After two AZD1222 doses, both the breadth and the depth of spike-specific TCRs were significantly higher than at day 0 and than in MenACWY recipients. The whole spike protein was spanned by vaccine-associated CD4 TCRs, and dominant responses were seen in regions 160-218 and 743-854. Participants were mostly white British, with more females than males. The authors suggested clonal diversity may have been underestimated.

The CDR3 contains 15 residues, cysteine and phenylalanine counted. Left in the record is the CDR3 DNA by itself, 45 bases read in frame from the first base. Between the V and J ends, shortened by 3 bases and 2 bases respectively, the junction contains 14 bases. CDR1 and CDR2 are drawn from the germline V gene (reference sequence): DFQATT, SNEGSKA. Explained via the paper, the time point label denotes: baseline before first vaccination. Vaccinee samples were obtained from the UK trials COV001 and COV002, which included a single-blind randomized controlled phase 2/3 trial of AZD1222 (ChAdOx1 nCoV-19) in healthy adults. For TCRbeta chain sequencing, PBMC samples were collected from trial participants at day 0 and at day 28 after the second dose. The CDR3 regions of human TCRbeta chains were analyzed by immunosequencing. In the paper's pipeline: TCRs in the repertoires were matched against a reference library of SARS-CoV-2-specific TCRs that had been generated with the MIRA antigen-specificity platform. Breadth was defined as the fraction of unique TCRs that were SARS-CoV-2-associated, and depth was defined as the fraction of total T cells that were SARS-CoV-2-associated. Using the MIRA data, each spike-specific TCR was assigned both to the spike region to which the TCR was reactive and to a CD4 or CD8 class. Log10-transformed breadth and depth values were compared by one-way ANOVA with Sidak's multiple comparisons tests. As stored in TCRdb, this immuneACCESS dataset retains in-frame rearrangements with V and J assigned. A fraction of the clones does not appear; measured against another copy, unresolved V genes explain less than half of the discrepancy, and the remainder lacks a known reason. The D gene and trimming were derived from the DNA, and the V and J assignments and clone size from that table. A total of under 150,000 clones appear in this sample, more than 85% of them only once. The biggest ten clones account for about 3.2% of the sample.

The sequence links TRBV20-1 to TRBJ1-5, with a weak D call of TRBD1 (6 bases match). This receptor was taken from an adult in good health. Source: peripheral blood, taken on day 0 of AZD1222 vaccination. The DNA sequence follows: TGCAGTGCTAGTTTTGGGGGCGCGGGCAATCAGCCCCAGCATTTT. It is translated as CSASFGGAGNQPQHF.